The next 4 T cell receptor beta chains were all read from a single sample in a study of neurological immune-mediated disorders. From the 5' RACE reads, TCRdb called clonotypes with MiXCR, one entry per CDR3 protein. The data contain about 55,000 distinct CDR3 sequences, about 4.2% of them singletons. The sequenced sample was PBMCs. These receptors came from a man aged 50 to 59 with multiple sclerosis.

There are a few counts of this clonotype. This chain joins TRBV12-5 and TRBJ2-1, with D perhaps matching TRBD2 (5 bases). The CDR3 is 15 residues long. The V gene lost 2 bases and the J gene lost 3 bases, with 11 bases spanning the gap. Germline values: CDR1 LGHNT, CDR2 FRNRAP. CDR3: CASGLWGEGYNEQFF. As DNA, the CDR3 is TGTGCTAGTGGTTTGTGGGGTGAGGGCTACAATGAGCAGTTCTTC.

This clonotype was counted ten times or more. The V call is TRBV29-1, the J call TRBJ2-7; no reliable D call. This CDR3 is built from 11 residues. In germline, CDR1 is SQVTM, CDR2 ANQGSEA. The V end lost 7 bases, the J end lost 2 bases, and 9 bases lay between the germline ends. The CDR3 bases are TGCAGCGGAACAACAGCCTACGAGCAGTACTTC. It encodes CSGTTAYEQYF.

This clonotype came up many times. The rearrangement uses TRBV20-1 and TRBJ2-5; D ambiguous. The V end lost 6 bases, the J end lost 4 bases, and 12 bases lay between the germline ends. The CDR3 spans 12 residues. The germline gives CDR1 DFQATT, CDR2 SNEGSKA (reference sequence). The CDR3 coding sequence is TGCAGTGCCCTTGGGATGGGAGAGACCCAGTACTTC. Protein sequence: CSALGMGETQYF.

This sequence joins TRBV5-1 and TRBJ2-1, with 8 nucleotides matching TRBD2. Germline V gene sequence: CDR1 SGHRS, CDR2 YFSETQ. This CDR3 has 16 amino acids. The junction had 13 bases not matched to a gene; V was cut back by 7 bases and J by 4 bases. The CDR3 region is CASGNGAGGKYNEQFF. CDR3 DNA: TGCGCCAGCGGCAACGGGGCGGGGGGTAAATACAATGAGCAGTTCTTC.